The T cell receptor (beta chain) under discussion was sequenced for a study of PD-1 blockade in mismatch repair-deficient tumors. Here immunoSEQ multiplex PCR was the method, and the copy in TCRdb shows in-frame clones only, minus some. Of around 13,000 clones in the sample, approximately 84% are singletons; the top ten hold about 10%. Time point reported: identical roughly eleven-day culture without peptide (control). Baseline for clone expansion was a parallel culture with no peptide. CDR3 length equals 17 residues. Germline V gene sequence: CDR1 SGHNT, CDR2 YENEEA. With 0 bases clipped from V and 5 bases from J, the junction kept 10 bases outside the gene matches. As concerns this clone: No antigen is known for it.

The input for sequencing was cells cultured in vitro, taken from a patient treated with pembrolizumab. The receptor comes from an adult with mismatch repair-deficient cancer. The chain combines TRBV11-3 with TRBJ2-1, with TRBD2 matching 7 bases. The CDR3 sequence: CASSLDRRGRVNNEQFF. The CDR3 DNA reads TGTGCCAGCAGCTTAGATCGGCGCGGGAGAGTTAACAATGAGCAGTTCTTC. Filled out from reference TRBV11-3 and TRBJ2-1, the complete variable domain reads EAGVVQSPRYKIIEKKQPVAFWCNPISGHNTLYWYLQNLGQGPELLIRYENEEAVDDSQLPKDRFSAERLKGVDSTLKIQPAELGDSAVYLCASSLDRRGRVNNEQFFGPGTRLTVL.